The TCR beta chain under discussion was sequenced for a study of Ad26.COV2.S vaccination and SARS-CoV-2 variants. Study-level information: The vaccine Ad26.COV2.S was put into the muscle once, or twice with 56 days between.

Specified treatment: around 19 received Ad26.COV2.S at low or high dose, single or two shots; 5 received placebo; per-sample allocation not given. Day 63 after the first injection of vaccine or placebo was the sampling time. V shed 0 bases, J shed 0 bases, and the junction held 3 bases outside the gene matches. CDR1 and CDR2 from the germline V gene are SGHRS and YFSETQ. The CDR3 length is 15 residues. The protocol was immunoSEQ multiplex PCR, while the TCRdb copy is restricted to in-frame clones and leaves out a portion. The data show about 400,000 clones, 92% seen once. V gene TRBV5-1 combines with J gene TRBJ2-7; TRBD1 agrees at 7 bases. The input for sequencing was peripheral blood, taken in a trial of Ad26.COV2.S vaccine versus placebo. The source is a person aged 18-60 years who received the Ad26.COV2.S COVID-19 vaccine or a placebo. The DNA for the CDR3 is TGCGCCAGCAGCTTGGCGGCAGGGGGCTCCTACGAGCAGTACTTC. It is translated as CASSLAAGGSYEQYF.